This TCR beta chain was identified in a study of T cells in localized non-small cell lung cancer. Notes on the study in general: Adjacent lung tissue had a median roughly 52 of the top 100 clones found in the tumor.

About this clone: Its matching antigen is unknown.

Profiling relied on immunoSEQ multiplex PCR, and the TCRdb table lists in-frame clones only, not all of them. The sample has roughly 76,000 clones, less than 85% seen once; the top ten hold about 19%. V lost 5 bases to trimming and J lost 4 bases, with 9 bases between them. The CDR3 length is 13 residues. Germline V gene sequence: CDR1 LNHDA, CDR2 SQIVND (reference sequence). The material was PBMCs, obtained before any cancer treatment. The sequence derives from a man aged 35-69 years with stage II squamous cell lung carcinoma. This chain connects TRBV19 to TRBJ2-1; possibly TRBD2 for D (6 bases). The CDR3 nucleotides read TGTGCCAGTAGTCCCCGGGGGTACAATGAGCAGTTCTTC. Translating gives CASSPRGYNEQFF.